The present T cell receptor (beta chain) was sequenced within a study of post-analysis software for immune sequencing data. General observations from the study: Controls had lower frequencies than patients of four or five TRBV segments, which included TRBV5-6, TRBV5-1 and TRBV20-1.

The CDR3 length is 12 residues. Deletions cut 6 bases from V and 10 bases from J, with 10 bases between. The authors incorporated unique molecular identifiers into the TCR beta cDNA libraries. T cells, about 0.9 to 10 million of them, yielded roughly 550,000 cDNA molecules. In TCRdb, the PCR reads were re-called with MiXCR into one record per CDR3 protein. Among a few hundred thousand distinct CDR3 sequences listed, roughly 30% were seen once. This clonotype was seen a handful of times. Its antigen is undetermined. The sequence came from a girl aged 5 to 17 with multiple sclerosis. The sample comprised blood. The genes are TRBV12-3 or TRBV12-4 and TRBJ1-6; D perhaps matches TRBD1 (5 bases). The CDR3 sequence: CASSQGVSPLHF. CDR3 nucleotide sequence: TGTGCCAGCAGCCAAGGGGTCTCACCCCTCCACTTT.